Listed here is a single T cell receptor (beta chain). Seattle researchers signed up patients amid active infection and tracked them longitudinally. This sample stems from a study of blood T cell repertoires in COVID-19. About the study: Sites across the United States, Italy and Spain contributed samples from acute and convalescent COVID-19.

TCRdb's table, derived via immunoSEQ multiplex PCR, lists solely in-frame clones and lacks some. The table records approximately 120,000 clones, more than 70% of them present only once. V was clipped by 4 bases and J by 2 bases; unmatched bases: 5. Per the germline V gene, CDR1 is SGHNT and CDR2 is YYREEE (reference sequence). This CDR3 spans 14 amino acids. This chain connects TRBV5-4 to TRBJ2-7; TRBD2 aligns across 8 bases. The receptor was isolated from a woman of 80 years or more with COVID-19, enrolled during active disease. The sample consisted of peripheral blood. CDR3 DNA sequence: TGTGCCAGCAGCCGAGAAGCGGGAGCCTACGAGCAGTACTTC. Protein product: CASSREAGAYEQYF.